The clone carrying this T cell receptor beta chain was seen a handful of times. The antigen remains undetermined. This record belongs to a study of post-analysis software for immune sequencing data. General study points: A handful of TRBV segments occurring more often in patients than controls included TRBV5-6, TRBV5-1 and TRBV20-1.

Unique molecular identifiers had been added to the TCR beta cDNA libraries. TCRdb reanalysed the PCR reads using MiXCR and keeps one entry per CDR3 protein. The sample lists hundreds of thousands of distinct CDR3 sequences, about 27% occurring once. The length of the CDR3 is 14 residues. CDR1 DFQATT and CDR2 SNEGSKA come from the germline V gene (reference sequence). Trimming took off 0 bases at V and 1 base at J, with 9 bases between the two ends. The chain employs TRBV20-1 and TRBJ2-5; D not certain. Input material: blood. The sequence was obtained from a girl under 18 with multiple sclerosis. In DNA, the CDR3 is TGCAGTGCTAGAGAGTTCCGCAGCCAAGAGACCCAGTACTTC. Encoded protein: CSAREFRSQETQYF.